This T cell receptor beta chain was recorded in a study of technical replicates of blood from several donors. The method was immunoSEQ multiplex PCR; TCRdb's version includes in-frame clones alone and lacks a portion of them. The sample yields over 70,000 clones, just under 95% seen once. The CDR3 loop spans 14 amino acids. Trimming left V 4 bases short and J 5 bases short, with 14 bases between. CDR1 and CDR2 from the germline V gene are MNHNY and SVGAGI (reference sequence). What was sequenced was T cells isolated from PBMCs. This rearrangement joins TRBV6-6 to TRBJ1-1; perhaps TRBD1 as D (6 bases). The sequence derives from a human donor in good health. In nucleotides, the CDR3 is TGTGCCAGCAGTTTGACAGGTGTATCAACTGAAGCTTTCTTT. Translation: CASSLTGVSTEAFF.